This T cell receptor (beta chain) was observed in a study of T cells in narcolepsy. Findings of the study overall: HCRT-specific and TRIB2-specific autoreactive clonotypes appeared among same-patient CSF and blood CD4+ clonotypes. Reportedly, autoreactive clonotypes were serially detected in patients' blood but not controls'.

Using immunoSEQ multiplex PCR, the repertoire was profiled, and TCRdb retains in-frame clones only, with some absent. The data show tens of thousands of clones, roughly 73% seen once. About this clone itself: Its antigen remains unidentified.

This CDR3 has 12 residues. V was clipped by 0 bases and J by 5 bases, with 4 bases between them. Germline CDR1 and CDR2: SNHLY and FYNNEI. The chain is built from TRBV2 and TRBJ1-2; D not resolved. Sequencing was performed on CD45RA- memory CD4+ T cells from PBMCs. This clonotype was sampled from a human donor with narcolepsy. CDR3 residues: CASSEARYGYTF. The CDR3 coding sequence is TGTGCCAGCAGTGAAGCGCGATATGGCTACACCTTC.